Below, 24 T cell receptor beta chains from the same sample are listed, as sequenced in a study of neurological immune-mediated disorders. TCRdb ran MiXCR on the 5' RACE reads and lists one entry per CDR3 protein. Of roughly 44,000 distinct CDR3 sequences listed, about 6% are singletons. Sequences were obtained from CD4+ T cells from blood. The receptors come from a woman in her 40s in good health.

This clonotype was counted ten times or more. The V and J genes are TRBV5-6 and TRBJ2-1; possibly TRBD2 for D (7 bases). The CDR3 runs 16 residues. Germline CDR1 and CDR2: SGHDT and YYEEEE. With 5 bases removed from V and 4 bases from J, the gap between germline ends came to 19 bases. The CDR3 DNA sequence: TGTGCCAGCAGTCTCTGGGGGCTAGCGGAGTACAATGAGCAGTTCTTC. It codes for CASSLWGLAEYNEQFF.

This clonotype appeared many times. J is TRBJ1-1 and V is TRBV7-2; no clear D. Trimming cost V 1 base and J 6 bases, with 12 bases left between them. This CDR3 region has 14 residues. CDR1 is SGHTA and CDR2 is FQGNSA in the germline V gene. The CDR3 loop is CASSLGGVIAEAFF. The CDR3, as DNA: TGTGCCAGCAGCTTAGGCGGCGTAATCGCTGAAGCTTTCTTT.

This clonotype was counted at least ten times. The V and J genes are TRBV28 and TRBJ2-2; tentative D call: TRBD1 (5 bases). Germline CDR1 MDHEN, CDR2 SYDVKM. The CDR3 totals 15 residues. Trimming took 8 bases from V and 1 from J, leaving 14 bases between them. This chain's CDR3 is CASVGSGRNTGELFF. DNA of the CDR3: TGTGCCAGCGTCGGTTCAGGGCGGAACACCGGGGAGCTGTTTTTT.

Ten or more counts support this clonotype. V usage is TRBV15 and J usage is TRBJ2-2; 9 bases agree with TRBD1. Per the germline V gene, CDR1 is LNHNV and CDR2 is YYDKDF (reference sequence). This CDR3 is built from 15 residues. The V gene end was trimmed by 3 bases and the J gene end by 1 base; junction bases not matched to a gene: 0. In nucleotides, the CDR3 is TGTGCCACCAGCAGGGGACAGGGGAACACCGGGGAGCTGTTTTTT. This codes for CATSRGQGNTGELFF.

This clonotype has ten or more counts. DNA of the CDR3: TGTGCCAGCAGCCGGACTAGTATCAATGAGCAGTTCTTC. Amino acid sequence: CASSRTSINEQFF. The rearrangement links TRBV12-3 or TRBV12-4 to TRBJ2-1; 7 bases align to TRBD2. With 6 bases clipped from V and 6 bases from J, the junction kept 5 bases outside the gene matches. This CDR3 has 13 residues.

This clonotype was counted a single time. The chain couples TRBV7-2 to TRBJ2-1; D gene unclear. CDR3 length: 15 residues. The germline V gene encodes CDR1 SGHTA and CDR2 FQGNSA. Between the trimmed V and J ends, which lost 6 bases and 0 bases, there was a span of 12 bases. The CDR3 is CASRSRAYSYNEQFF. In nucleotides, the CDR3 is TGTGCCAGCAGATCCCGGGCCTACTCCTACAATGAGCAGTTCTTC.

This clonotype was seen many times. The J gene is TRBJ1-6, the V gene TRBV5-5; D perhaps matches TRBD1 (5 bases). This CDR3 contains 16 residues. Trimming stripped 0 bases from V and 5 bases from J, with 12 bases between. Germline assignment: CDR1 SGHKS and CDR2 YYEKEE (reference sequence). Here the CDR3 DNA reads TGTGCCAGCAGCTTGGACCCGGGACGAAATAATTCACCCCTCCACTTT. Translation gives CASSLDPGRNNSPLHF.

This clonotype was observed many times. The CDR3 bases are TGTGCCAGCAGCTTGGCGGTCACAGATACGCAGTATTTT. Translating it yields CASSLAVTDTQYF. The rearrangement uses TRBV5-5 and TRBJ2-3; D gene unclear. CDR1 SGHKS and CDR2 YYEKEE come from the germline V gene (reference sequence). This CDR3 has 13 residues. The V gene lost 0 bases and the J gene lost 2 bases, with 4 bases spanning the gap.

This clonotype was detected many times. The chain links TRBV20-1 to TRBJ1-1; no definite D call. Germline V lookup: CDR1 DFQATT, CDR2 SNEGSKA (reference sequence). The CDR3 extends over 14 amino acids. Deletions cut 6 bases from V and 1 base from J, with 15 bases between. The CDR3 region is CSASRDVRNTEAFF. For the CDR3, the DNA is TGCAGTGCGAGCCGAGACGTAAGGAACACTGAAGCTTTCTTT.

This clonotype was seen ten or more times. The junction shows a germline mismatch at one end, possibly a read error. The CDR3 bases are TGTGCCAGCAGCGTAGCTAGCGGGAGCGGAGAGACCCAGTACTTC. Amino acids: CASSVASGSGETQYF. The rearrangement uses TRBV7-2 and TRBJ2-5; 10 nucleotides agree with TRBD2. This CDR3 comprises 15 residues. Germline CDR1 is SGHTA and CDR2 is FQGNSA.

This clonotype was counted many times. This rearrangement joins TRBV3-1 to TRBJ2-7, with D possibly being TRBD1 (6 bases). Germline CDR1 is LGHDT and CDR2 is YNNKEL (reference sequence). The CDR3 has 13 amino acids. V lost 8 bases and J lost 2, with 13 bases in between. The CDR3 DNA reads TGTGCCAGCGGCTACAGGGTTACCTACGAGCAGTACTTC. It is translated as CASGYRVTYEQYF.

The table lists this clonotype with many counts. CDR3: CASRPTGGYGYTF. The CDR3 nucleotides read TGTGCCAGCAGACCGACAGGCGGCTATGGCTACACCTTC. The chain employs TRBV28 and TRBJ1-2; TRBD1 is a possible D gene (6 bases). V was clipped by 6 bases and J by 4 bases, with 12 bases between them. The CDR3 length is 13 residues. Germline CDR1 is MDHEN and CDR2 is SYDVKM.

This clonotype has a count of ten or more. V is TRBV4-3 and J is TRBJ2-4, with 13 bases identical to TRBD2. Germline CDR1 is LGHNA and CDR2 is YSLEER. The CDR3 is 17 residues long. V lost 1 base, J lost 7 bases, and 7 bases stayed unmatched. CDR3 protein: CASSQGLAGGLGNIQYF. The CDR3 nucleotides read TGCGCCAGCAGCCAAGGACTAGCGGGGGGTTTGGGGAACATTCAGTACTTC.

This clonotype was picked up many times. The chain is built from TRBV28 and TRBJ1-2; TRBD1 aligns across 8 bases. Looked up from germline, CDR1 is MDHEN and CDR2 is SYDVKM. V shed 6 bases, J shed 7 bases, and the junction held 7 bases outside the gene matches. CDR3 length equals 13 residues. This CDR3 is CASSAQGAFGYTF. The CDR3 DNA follows: TGTGCCAGCAGCGCTCAGGGGGCATTTGGCTACACCTTC.

This clonotype was seen many times. This chain joins TRBV6-6 and TRBJ2-4; TRBD1 matches at 7 bases. Unmatched junction bases numbered 14, after V lost 5 bases and J lost 7 bases. The germline V gene encodes CDR1 MNHNY and CDR2 SVGAGI (reference sequence). This CDR3 has 16 amino acids. CDR3 residues: CASSTPYRGLENIQYF. CDR3 DNA sequence: TGTGCCAGCAGTACCCCCTACAGGGGCCTCGAGAACATTCAGTACTTC.

The sample holds a few counts of this clonotype. The genes are TRBV5-1 and TRBJ1-5, with a weak D call TRBD1 (6 bases). CDR3 size: 15 residues. CDR1 is SGHRS, CDR2 YFSETQ, per germline. The V gene lost 0 bases and the J gene lost 2 bases, with 9 bases spanning the gap. The CDR3 nucleotides read TGCGCCAGCAGCTTGGAGGGGGATGGCAATCAGCCCCAGCATTTT. This codes for CASSLEGDGNQPQHF.

The chain carries TRBV20-1 and TRBJ2-1; 9 bases are a match to TRBD2. Unmatched junction bases numbered 11, after V lost 6 bases and J lost 5 bases. In germline, CDR1 is DFQATT, CDR2 SNEGSKA (reference sequence). This CDR3 contains 15 residues. The CDR3 coding sequence is TGCAGTGCGGGACTAGCCAAAGTACATAACAATGAGCAGTTCTTC. Protein sequence: CSAGLAKVHNNEQFF.

This clonotype was observed a handful of times. J is TRBJ2-7 and V is TRBV28; 10 bases line up with TRBD2. The germline V gene encodes CDR1 MDHEN and CDR2 SYDVKM. The CDR3 length is 17 residues. J lost 0 bases, V lost 2 bases, and 7 bases had no gene match. The CDR3 region has the DNA TGTGCCAGCAGTTTAGATCTAGCGGGAGCGACCTCCTACGAGCAGTACTTC. It translates to CASSLDLAGATSYEQYF. The variable domain in full, with the rest retrieved from reference TRBV28 and TRBJ2-7, is DVKVTQSSRYLVKRTGEKVFLECVQDMDHENMFWYRQDPGLGLRLIYFSYDVKMKEKGDIPEGYSVSREKKERFSLILESASTNQTSMYLCASSLDLAGATSYEQYFGPGTRLTVT.

This clonotype was counted ten times or more. The chain couples TRBV29-1 to TRBJ1-5; the D is unclear. Trimming removed 3 bases from V and 11 bases from J, with 11 bases in between. There are 11 residues in the CDR3. CDR1 is SQVTM and CDR2 is ANQGSEA in the germline V gene. CDR3 sequence (DNA): TGCAGCGTTGATATCGCGGGAGCCCAGCATTTT. It yields the protein CSVDIAGAQHF.

This clonotype was detected many times. The V call is TRBV12-3 or TRBV12-4, the J call TRBJ2-7; possible D gene TRBD2, 6 bases. CDR3 length: 14 amino acids. V was clipped by 7 bases and J by 4 bases, with 17 bases between them. The CDR3 DNA sequence: TGTGCCAGCACCCTGACTGGAGGGAGGTACGAGCAGTACTTC. It encodes CASTLTGGRYEQYF.

This clonotype was picked up many times. V usage is TRBV5-1 and J usage is TRBJ2-7; tentatively, D is TRBD2 (7 bases). CDR1 and CDR2 (germline): SGHRS, YFSETQ. The CDR3 extends over 15 amino acids. Trimming cost V 5 bases and J 3 bases, with 18 bases left between them. The CDR3 spells CASRPEGGALYEQYF. The CDR3, as DNA: TGCGCCAGCAGACCCGAGGGGGGGGCCCTCTACGAGCAGTACTTC. Based on the CDR3 plus reference TRBV5-1 and TRBJ2-7, the full variable domain is KAGVTQTPRYLIKTRGQQVTLSCSPISGHRSVSWYQQTPGQGLQFLFEYFSETQRNKGNFPGRFSGRQFSNSRSEMNVSTLELGDSALYLCASRPEGGALYEQYFGPGTRLTVT.

This clonotype was found many times. The chain links TRBV2 to TRBJ2-2; TRBD2 is a possible D gene (5 bases). The CDR3 extends over 14 amino acids. Germline-derived CDR1 and CDR2 are SNHLY and FYNNEI. Between the trimmed V and J ends, which lost 7 bases and 5 bases, there was a span of 14 bases. CDR3 in amino acids: CASKIEGWTGELFF. The CDR3 bases are TGTGCCAGCAAAATTGAGGGTTGGACCGGGGAGCTGTTTTTT.

This clonotype was counted many times. V and J are TRBV7-2 and TRBJ2-6, with no clear D. Deletions cut 6 bases from V and 2 bases from J, with 23 bases between. Germline V gene data show CDR1 as SGHTA and CDR2 as FQGNSA. The CDR3 extends over 19 amino acids. The CDR3 spells CASRRPKRTLLPGANVLTF. CDR3 nucleotide sequence: TGTGCCAGCAGACGGCCTAAGAGGACCTTACTTCCTGGGGCCAACGTCCTGACTTTC.

This clonotype has a count of ten or more. The J gene is TRBJ2-7, the V gene TRBV5-1, with a possible D match to TRBD1 (7 bases). CDR3 size: 15 residues. V shed 3 bases and J shed 0 bases, with 13 bases lying between them. The V gene's germline CDR1 is SGHRS and CDR2 YFSETQ. CDR3 residues: CASSSAGQSSYEQYF. The DNA for the CDR3 is TGCGCCAGCAGCTCGGCGGGACAGAGCTCCTACGAGCAGTACTTC.